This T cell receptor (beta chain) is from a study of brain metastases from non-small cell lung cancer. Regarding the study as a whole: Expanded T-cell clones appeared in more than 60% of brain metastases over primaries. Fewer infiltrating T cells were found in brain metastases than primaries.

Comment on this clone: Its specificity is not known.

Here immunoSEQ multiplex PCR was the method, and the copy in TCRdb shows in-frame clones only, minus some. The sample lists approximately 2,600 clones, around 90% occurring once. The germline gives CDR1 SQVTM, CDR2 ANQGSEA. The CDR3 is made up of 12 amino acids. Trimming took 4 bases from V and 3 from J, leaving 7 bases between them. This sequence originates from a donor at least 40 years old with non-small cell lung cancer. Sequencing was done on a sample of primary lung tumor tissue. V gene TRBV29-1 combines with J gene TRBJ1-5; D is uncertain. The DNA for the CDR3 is TGCAGCGTTGCGGGTAACAATCAGCCCCAGCATTTT. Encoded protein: CSVAGNNQPQHF. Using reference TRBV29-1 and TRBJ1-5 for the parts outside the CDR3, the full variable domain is SAVISQKPSRDICQRGTSLTIQCQVDSQVTMMFWYRQQPGQSLTLIATANQGSEATYESGFVIDKFPISRPNLTFSTLTVSNMSPEDSSIYLCSVAGNNQPQHFGDGTRLSIL.